The sequence of this TCR beta chain was determined in a study of blood T cell repertoires in COVID-19. Only in-frame clones appear in the TCRdb table, and some are missing; sequencing was by immunoSEQ multiplex PCR. The sample consists of about 140,000 clones, more than 70% of them appearing once. Germline CDR1 and CDR2: SGHTA and FQGNSA. The V and J ends lost 2 bases and 1 base respectively, with 8 bases between them. The CDR3 totals 14 residues. This clone was counted a single time. Residents of 24 US areas, aged roughly 18 to 90 years, made up the participants. Allocation to cohorts depended on clinical history reported by the participants.

The sequence derives from a man aged 35-49 years with acute COVID-19. This chain connects TRBV7-2 to TRBJ2-5, with D possibly TRBD1 on 6 matching bases. The specimen sequenced was PBMCs or T cells enriched from blood (not recorded which). The CDR3 loop reads CASSLTRGQETQYF. Written as DNA, the CDR3 is TGTGCCAGCAGCTTAACCAGGGGCCAAGAGACCCAGTACTTC.